The 21 T cell receptor beta chains below come from one sample, sequenced in a study of blood T cell repertoires in COVID-19. Generated by immunoSEQ multiplex PCR, the TCRdb table keeps only in-frame clones and is missing some. The sample lists 240,000 or so clones; around 81% were seen once. The sample consisted of peripheral blood. Receptors originate from a man aged 30 to 45 who had recovered from COVID-19.

This clone was detected once. J is TRBJ2-3 and V is TRBV9; D unresolved. Germline V lookup: CDR1 SGDLS, CDR2 YYNGEE. V dropped 2 bases and J dropped 2 bases, with 12 bases sitting between them. The CDR3 is 15 residues long. CDR3 bases: TGTGCCAGCAGCGTTGGGCAGAGTTACACAGATACGCAGTATTTT. This sequence encodes CASSVGQSYTDTQYF.

This chain connects TRBV5-1 to TRBJ1-2; tentatively, D is TRBD1 (6 bases). The CDR3 sequence is 12 residues long. In germline, CDR1 is SGHRS, CDR2 YFSETQ. The germline V and J ends were trimmed by 7 bases and 6 bases, with 13 bases remaining between them. CDR3 residues: CASAENRDGYTF. Written as DNA, the CDR3 is TGCGCCAGCGCGGAAAACAGGGATGGCTACACCTTC.

This clone occurred a few times. The chain combines TRBV27 with TRBJ2-6; TRBD2 matches at 8 bases. V was clipped by 7 bases and J by 0 bases; unmatched bases: 8. Germline CDR1 reads MNHEY; CDR2 reads SMNVEV (reference sequence). The CDR3 spans 17 residues. CDR3 in DNA: TGTGCCAGCACCAGGACTAGCTTCGCCTCTGGGGCCAACGTCCTGACTTTC. Translating gives CASTRTSFASGANVLTF. Complete variable domain (other parts from reference TRBV27 and TRBJ2-6): EAQVTQNPRYLITVTGKKLTVTCSQNMNHEYMSWYRQDPGLGLRQIYYSMNVEVTDKGDVPEGYKVSRKEKRNFPLILESPSPNQTSLYFCASTRTSFASGANVLTFGAGSRLTVL.

This clone has only one observation. This sequence joins TRBV4-1 and TRBJ1-4, with 7 bases lining up with TRBD1. The CDR3 has 15 residues. Germline V gene lookup returns CDR1 MGHRA and CDR2 YSYEKL. V lost 4 bases and J lost 5; bases outside the gene matches: 7. The CDR3 reads CASSPPGQRNEKLFF. The DNA for the CDR3 is TGCGCCAGCAGCCCACCGGGACAGCGAAATGAAAAACTGTTTTTT.

This chain links TRBV18 with TRBJ2-2; 10 bases are a match to TRBD2. The CDR3 covers 19 residues. V was clipped by 0 bases and J by 4 bases; unmatched bases: 11. Germline-derived CDR1 and CDR2 are KGHSH and LQKENI. Written as DNA, the CDR3 is TGTGCCAGCTCACCACCGTCAGTAGCGGGGGGCCGCGGCACCGGGGAGCTGTTTTTT. Translated: CASSPPSVAGGRGTGELFF.

The chain recombines TRBV4-1 with TRBJ1-6, with D maybe TRBD1 (5 bases). V lost 4 bases, J lost 7 bases, and 11 bases lay in between. The CDR3 contains 14 residues. Looked up from germline, CDR1 is MGHRA and CDR2 is YSYEKL. The CDR3 here is CASSPGQDNSPLHF. As DNA, the CDR3 is TGCGCCAGCAGCCCAGGGCAGGACAATTCACCCCTCCACTTT.

The gene calls are TRBV2 and TRBJ2-1; TRBD2 matches at 9 bases. With V trimmed by 2 bases and J by 13 bases, 0 bases remained unmatched. There are 11 residues in the CDR3. The V gene's germline CDR1 is SNHLY and CDR2 FYNNEI. The CDR3 reads CASSELAGQFF. The CDR3 DNA follows: TGTGCCAGCAGTGAACTAGCGGGACAGTTCTTC.

This sequence joins TRBV5-1 and TRBJ2-3, with 14 bases matching TRBD2. Germline trimming cut 4 bases from V and 1 base from J; bases unmatched to any gene: 14. Germline V gene sequence: CDR1 SGHRS, CDR2 YFSETQ. This CDR3 contains 20 residues. The CDR3 reads CASSPTPRLAGGRRTDTQYF. CDR3 nucleotides: TGCGCCAGCAGCCCAACGCCGAGACTAGCGGGGGGGCGTCGCACAGATACGCAGTATTTT. Full variable domain (missing parts from reference TRBV5-1 and TRBJ2-3): KAGVTQTPRYLIKTRGQQVTLSCSPISGHRSVSWYQQTPGQGLQFLFEYFSETQRNKGNFPGRFSGRQFSNSRSEMNVSTLELGDSALYLCASSPTPRLAGGRRTDTQYFGPGTRLTVL.

This chain uses TRBV18 with TRBJ2-2, with D perhaps TRBD1 (6 bases). Germline values: CDR1 KGHSH, CDR2 LQKENI. V dropped 2 bases and J dropped 4 bases, with 11 bases sitting between them. This CDR3 has 15 residues. The CDR3 sequence is CASSPRTESTGELFF. In DNA, the CDR3 is TGTGCCAGCTCACCAAGGACAGAGTCCACCGGGGAGCTGTTTTTT. The full variable domain, in which reference TRBV18 and TRBJ2-2 provide the parts outside the CDR3, is NAGVMQNPRHLVRRRGQEARLRCSPMKGHSHVYWYRQLPEEGLKFMVYLQKENIIDESGMPKERFSAEFPKEGPSILRIQQVVRGDSAAYFCASSPRTESTGELFFGEGSRLTVL.

V gene TRBV28 combines with J gene TRBJ2-7; 8 bases agree with TRBD1. V was pared by 5 bases and J by 0 bases, with 9 bases of the junction left unmatched. The CDR3 extends over 16 amino acids. CDR1 is MDHEN and CDR2 is SYDVKM in the germline V gene. CDR3 loop: CASSPSQGVSSYEQYV. The CDR3 region has the DNA TGTGCCAGCAGTCCCTCACAGGGGGTCAGCTCCTACGAGCAGTACGTC.

The gene calls are TRBV9 and TRBJ1-3, with a weak D call TRBD1 (5 bases). Germline V gene data show CDR1 as SGDLS and CDR2 as YYNGEE. The CDR3 extends over 15 amino acids. Trimming shortened V by 0 bases and J by 6 bases, and 13 bases separated the two germline ends. CDR3: CASSVGQLFENTIYF. The CDR3 nucleotides are TGTGCCAGCAGCGTAGGACAGCTTTTTGAAAACACCATATATTTT.

This chain uses TRBV11-2 with TRBJ2-2, with 8 bases matching TRBD1. V was pared by 3 bases and J by 1 base, with 1 base of the junction left unmatched. CDR1 is SGHAT and CDR2 is FQNNGV in the germline V gene. This CDR3 spans 15 amino acids. The CDR3 DNA sequence: TGTGCCAGCAGCTTGGGGACAGGGAACACCGGGGAGCTGTTTTTT. It specifies CASSLGTGNTGELFF.

J is TRBJ1-3 and V is TRBV29-1; TRBD1 matches at 8 bases. There are 16 residues in the CDR3. Germline V lookup: CDR1 SQVTM, CDR2 ANQGSEA. The CDR3 coding sequence is TGCATTTCTCCGCCCCCGGACAGGGCCCGGGGAAACACCATATATTTT. It codes for CISPPPDRARGNTIYF.

This sequence joins TRBV7-2 and TRBJ1-4, with D perhaps TRBD1 (5 bases). Germline lookup yields CDR1 SGHTA and CDR2 FQGNSA. V was clipped by 4 bases and J by 7 bases, with 22 bases between them. The CDR3 consists of 17 residues. The CDR3 protein is CASSSPEGGADREKLFF. CDR3 bases: TGTGCCAGCAGCTCCCCCGAGGGAGGGGCGGACCGTGAAAAACTGTTTTTT.

This chain joins TRBV24-1 and TRBJ2-1, with D perhaps TRBD1 (6 bases). CDR1 is KGHDR, CDR2 SFDVKD, per germline. Trimming pared 7 bases from V and 4 bases from J, leaving 10 bases between. There are 13 residues in the CDR3. The CDR3 is CATRGQLYNEQFF. The CDR3 bases are TGTGCCACCAGAGGACAGCTGTACAATGAGCAGTTCTTC.

This clone was picked up one time. The genes are TRBV7-9 and TRBJ2-7, with D perhaps TRBD1 (5 bases). Trimming cost V 3 bases and J 6 bases, with 9 bases left between them. This CDR3 spans 12 amino acids. Germline CDR1 SEHNR, CDR2 FQNEAQ (reference sequence). CDR3 sequence reads: CASSFLGVEQYF. Written as DNA, the CDR3 is TGTGCCAGCAGCTTTTTAGGGGTCGAGCAGTACTTC.

This chain links TRBV2 with TRBJ2-1, with 11 bases that match TRBD1. V shed 4 bases, J shed 7 bases, and the junction held 6 bases outside the gene matches. There are 15 residues in the CDR3. Germline V gene data show CDR1 as SNHLY and CDR2 as FYNNEI. CDR3 residues: CASSAGTGGTNEQFF. Written as DNA, the CDR3 is TGTGCCAGCAGTGCCGGGACAGGGGGAACGAATGAGCAGTTCTTC. The entire variable domain, with the rest obtained from reference TRBV2 and TRBJ2-1, is as follows: EPEVTQTPSHQVTQMGQEVILRCVPISNHLYFYWYRQILGQKVEFLVSFYNNEISEKSEIFDDQFSVERPDGSNFTLKIRSTKLEDSAMYFCASSAGTGGTNEQFFGPGTRLTVL.

This clone was seen only a few times. This chain uses TRBV11-2 with TRBJ1-3, with D possibly being TRBD1 (6 bases). Germline values: CDR1 SGHAT, CDR2 FQNNGV. The ends were cut back, 3 bases at V and 5 bases at J, with 17 bases in the middle. The CDR3 is 16 amino acids. The CDR3 is CASSLRSTGTRNTIYF. In nucleotides, the CDR3 is TGTGCCAGCAGCTTGCGAAGTACAGGGACGAGAAACACCATATATTTT.

The chain joins TRBV11-2 to TRBJ2-1; 7 bases are shared with TRBD1. V lost 6 bases and J lost 0; bases outside the gene matches: 5. CDR1 and CDR2 from the germline V gene are SGHAT and FQNNGV. The CDR3 extends over 15 amino acids. The CDR3 coding sequence is TGTGCCAGCAGTCGACAGGGAAGCTCCTACAATGAGCAGTTCTTC. Its protein is CASSRQGSSYNEQFF.

This clone is a singleton in its sample. The chain combines TRBV7-9 with TRBJ2-5; a weak D match, TRBD2 (5 bases). The CDR3 has 12 amino acids. The germline V gene encodes CDR1 SEHNR and CDR2 FQNEAQ (reference sequence). The ends were cut back, 5 bases at V and 7 bases at J, with 11 bases in the middle. CDR3 in amino acids: CASSPPGWTQYF. The DNA for the CDR3 is TGTGCCAGCAGCCCCCCGGGATGGACCCAGTACTTC.

The genes are TRBV28 and TRBJ1-6; D is uncertain. CDR1 MDHEN and CDR2 SYDVKM come from the germline V gene. The CDR3 spans 15 residues. Trimming removed 6 bases at V and 6 bases at J, with 15 bases between. The chain's CDR3 is CASSPRRAVNSPLHF. The CDR3 region has the DNA TGTGCCAGCAGCCCCAGGAGGGCCGTTAATTCACCCCTCCACTTT.